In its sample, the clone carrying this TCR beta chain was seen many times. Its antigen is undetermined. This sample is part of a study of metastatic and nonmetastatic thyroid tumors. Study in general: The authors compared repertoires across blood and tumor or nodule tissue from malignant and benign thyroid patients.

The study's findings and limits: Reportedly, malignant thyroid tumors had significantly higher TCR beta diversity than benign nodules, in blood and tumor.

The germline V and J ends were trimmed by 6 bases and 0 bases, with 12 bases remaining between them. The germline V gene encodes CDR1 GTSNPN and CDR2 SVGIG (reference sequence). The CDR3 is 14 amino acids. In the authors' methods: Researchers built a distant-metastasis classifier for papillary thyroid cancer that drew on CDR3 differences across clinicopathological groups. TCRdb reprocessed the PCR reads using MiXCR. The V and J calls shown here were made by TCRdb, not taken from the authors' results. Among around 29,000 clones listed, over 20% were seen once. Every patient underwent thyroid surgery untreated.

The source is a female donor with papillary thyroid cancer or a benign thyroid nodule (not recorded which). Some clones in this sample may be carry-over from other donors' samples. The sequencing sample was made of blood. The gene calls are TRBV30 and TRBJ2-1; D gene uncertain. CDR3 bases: TGTGCCTGCGCCCGTGGGATCTCCTACAATGAGCAGTTCTTC. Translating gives CACARGISYNEQFF.